The rows below give T cell receptor beta chains drawn from one sample of a study of identical twins. TCRdb re-called the 5' RACE reads through MiXCR, storing one row per CDR3 protein. The sample holds around 1.7 million distinct CDR3 sequences, roughly 35% seen once. Sequenced sample: cord blood. The receptor set was obtained from a newborn girl in good health. The CDR3 runs from the conserved cysteine through the conserved F or W. D genes are given only for firm matches. Part of the rows lack a size; the others show once, few, many or a class for expanded clones.

abundance,v_gene,j_gene,d_gene,CDR3nt,CDR3aa
-,TRBV12-3/TRBV12-4,TRBJ2-2,TRBD2,TGTGCCAGCAGTTTTGGAAGCGGGGGGGCTCTCGGGGAGCTGTTTTTT,CASSFGSGGALGELFF
-,TRBV19,TRBJ1-6,-,TGTGCCAGTAGTATAGTGTCTACGGAATCACCCCTCCACTTT,CASSIVSTESPLHF
few,TRBV7-2,TRBJ2-3,TRBD2,TGTGCCAGCAGCTTAGCGACTAGCCTAGGAGATACGCAGTATTTT,CASSLATSLGDTQYF
-,TRBV20-1,TRBJ2-4,-,TGCAGTGCTAGAGACCCGGGACTCCTAGCCAAAAACATTCAGTACTTC,CSARDPGLLAKNIQYF
-,TRBV27,TRBJ1-1,-,TGTGCCAGCAGTCCCTGGACTCGGAACACTGAAGCTTTCTTT,CASSPWTRNTEAFF
many,TRBV7-2,TRBJ2-3,TRBD1,TGTGCCAGCAGCACAGGGGCCCTCTTCACAGATACGCAGTATTTT,CASSTGALFTDTQYF
few,TRBV20-1,TRBJ2-1,TRBD2,TGCAGTGCCCCGACACTAGCGGGCCACAATGAGCAGTTCTTC,CSAPTLAGHNEQFF
-,TRBV18,TRBJ2-7,-,TGTGCCAGCTCACGCCCCCTGACAGGTGTCAATGAGCAGTACTTC,CASSRPLTGVNEQYF
-,TRBV28,TRBJ2-7,TRBD2,TGTGCCAGCAGTTTGGCTATAATAGCGGGAGGGTACGGCTCCTACGAGCAGTACTTC,CASSLAIIAGGYGSYEQYF
few,TRBV5-1,TRBJ2-7,TRBD2,TGCGCCAGCAGCTTGGGGTCTAGCGGGGCCTCCTACGAGCAGTACTTC,CASSLGSSGASYEQYF
-,TRBV6-5,TRBJ1-1,-,TGTGCCAGCAGTTACACTCCGATGAACACTGAAGCTTTCTTT,CASSYTPMNTEAFF
few,TRBV20-1,TRBJ1-2,-,TGCAGTGCGATTATCGAAAAATATGGCTACACCTTC,CSAIIEKYGYTF
-,TRBV12-1,TRBJ2-5,-,TGTGCCAGCAGCTTTGTAGGGGTGAATGAGCAGTACTTC,CASSFVGVNEQYF
-,TRBV12-3/TRBV12-4,TRBJ2-1,TRBD2,TGTGCCAGCAGTTCAGGGGGGCGGGAGGGCCGCCATGAGCAGTTCTTC,CASSSGGREGRHEQFF
-,TRBV12-3/TRBV12-4,TRBJ2-3,TRBD2,TGTGCCAGCAGTTTAAGTGGGACTAGGATTTTATATACGCAGTATTTT,CASSLSGTRILYTQYF
-,TRBV4-1,TRBJ2-1,TRBD2,TGCGCCGGCAGCCTTGTGCTAGCGGGGGGACCTGTGGGCTCCTACAATGAGCAGTTCTTC,CAGSLVLAGGPVGSYNEQFF
-,TRBV29-1,TRBJ2-5,TRBD1,TGCAGCGTTTGGGACAGGGGGAATATGGAGACCCAGTACTTC,CSVWDRGNMETQYF
many,TRBV20-1,TRBJ2-1,TRBD2,TGCAGTGCTACCCCTAGCGGAACCTACAATGAGCAGTTCTTC,CSATPSGTYNEQFF
few,TRBV7-9,TRBJ2-1,-,TGTGCCACTTCGGGTTATTCCTACAATGAGCAGTTCTTC,CATSGYSYNEQFF
once,TRBV20-1,TRBJ2-1,TRBD2,TGCAGTGCTGGGGAGCGGGGGCCCTACAATGAGCAGTTCTTC,CSAGERGPYNEQFF
-,TRBV5-1,TRBJ2-2,-,TGCGCCAGCAGCTCGGGACCTCCGAACACCGGGGAGCTGTTTTTT,CASSSGPPNTGELFF
-,TRBV4-1,TRBJ1-2,-,TGCGCCAGCAGCCAAGATGCGGCAGGTCTTAACTATGGCTACACCTTC,CASSQDAAGLNYGYTF
-,TRBV7-9,TRBJ2-7,-,TGTGCCAGCAGCTTAACCGTGGGAAACAGGGCCCACGAGCGGTACTTC,CASSLTVGNRAHERYF
-,TRBV12-3/TRBV12-4,TRBJ1-6,-,TGTGCCAGCACCTTAGGGGACCACTATAATTCACCCCCCCACTTT,CASTLGDHYNSPPHF
-,TRBV3-1,TRBJ2-7,-,TGTGCCAGCAGCCAAATGGTATACAATGAGCAGTACTTC,CASSQMVYNEQYF
-,TRBV10-3,TRBJ1-2,-,TGTGCCACCATGCGCTCGGGAGGCTACACCTTC,CATMRSGGYTF
few,TRBV29-1,TRBJ2-1,-,TGCAGCGTTGAAGATCGGGTGGGGGGGGCGATCGATGAGCAGTTCTTC,CSVEDRVGGAIDEQFF
few,TRBV19,TRBJ1-6,-,TGTGCCAGTAGTCCCCTCGTGGGCTCCTATAATTCACCCCTCCACTTT,CASSPLVGSYNSPLHF